This passage covers 27 T cell receptor beta chains from one sample sequenced in a study of blood T cells in healthy people across ages. Sample-barcoded 5' priming and a J-beta primer mix drove a second PCR of roughly 7 to 11 cycles. Each CDR3 protein is one row after TCRdb ran MiXCR on the 5' RACE reads. This sample has 650,000 to 1,000,000 distinct CDR3 sequences, with about 34% found just once. Sequenced input: blood. The source of these receptors is a man aged 18 to 30 in good health.

The rearrangement links TRBV7-2 to TRBJ1-2; no clear D gene. V was shortened by 5 bases and J by 4 bases, with 20 bases between the two germline ends. In germline, CDR1 is SGHTA, CDR2 FQGNSA. The CDR3 sequence is 16 residues long. The CDR3, as DNA: TGTGCCAGCAGCCGTCGCTACCTAGAATCTTCCTATGGCTACACCTTC. This codes for CASSRRYLESSYGYTF.

This clonotype came up a few times. This chain uses TRBV7-9 with TRBJ1-1, with TRBD1 as a possible D gene (5 bases). Trimming removed 2 bases from V and 0 bases from J, with 19 bases in between. Germline CDR1 reads SEHNR; CDR2 reads FQNEAQ (reference sequence). CDR3 size: 18 residues. CDR3 protein: CASSLKPQAGNMNTEAFF. CDR3 in DNA: TGTGCCAGCAGCTTAAAACCCCAGGCAGGGAACATGAACACTGAAGCTTTCTTT.

The sample holds a few counts of this clonotype. The chain combines TRBV20-1 with TRBJ2-1, with TRBD2 matching over 8 bases. The CDR3 has 18 amino acids. V shed 0 bases and J 4 bases; nucleotides not matched to a gene: 14. From germline, CDR1 is DFQATT and CDR2 SNEGSKA (reference sequence). In DNA form, the CDR3 reads TGCAGTGCTAGAGATCCTGATACAGCGGGGGCCAATTACAATGAGCAGTTCTTC. Its protein product is CSARDPDTAGANYNEQFF.

This clonotype was observed a handful of times. V is TRBV14 and J is TRBJ1-1; D is unclear. The V end was cut by 1 base, the J end by 1 base, with 10 bases between. Germline V gene sequence: CDR1 SGHDN, CDR2 FVKESK. The CDR3 loop spans 15 amino acids. The CDR3: CASSQGLAGNTEAFF. In DNA form, the CDR3 reads TGTGCCAGCAGCCAAGGTCTGGCGGGGAACACTGAAGCTTTCTTT.

The rearrangement uses TRBV3-1 and TRBJ2-1; 12 positions match TRBD2. Losses at the gene ends were 4 bases for V and 7 bases for J; bases not matched to a gene: 5. This CDR3 is 15 amino acids long. From germline, CDR1 is LGHDT and CDR2 YNNKEL (reference sequence). In DNA, the CDR3 is TGTGCCAGCAGCCCTAGCGGGGGGGCCTTGAATGAGCAGTTCTTC. It is translated as CASSPSGGALNEQFF.

Concerning this clonotype itself: Since a much larger clone is just one base distant, this may be a read error. The chain recombines TRBV24-1 with TRBJ2-5, with 8 bases matching TRBD1. Germline V gene lookup returns CDR1 KGHDR and CDR2 SFDVKD. V lost 9 bases and J lost 11; bases outside the gene matches: 31. This CDR3 contains 19 residues. The CDR3 DNA is TGTGCCACCGCTACAGAAAGAGCTGCAGGGGGCCAGGGGTACAATGAGCAGTACTTC. It specifies CATATERAAGGQGYNEQYF.

The chain carries TRBV2 and TRBJ1-6; D perhaps matches TRBD1 (6 bases). V was pared by 10 bases and J by 8 bases, with 9 bases between. The germline V gene has CDR1 SNHLY and CDR2 FYNNEI. The CDR3 is 11 residues long. The CDR3 loop is CATHRDSPLHF. The CDR3 nucleotides read TGTGCCACCCACAGGGATTCACCCCTCCACTTT.

This clonotype was counted many times. This chain links TRBV25-1 with TRBJ2-1; TRBD1 is a possible D gene (5 bases). Germline lookup yields CDR1 MGHDK and CDR2 SYGVNS. The CDR3 is 14 residues long. Trimming removed 6 bases from V and 3 bases from J, with 12 bases in between. CDR3 sequence: CASREGAGYNEQFF. CDR3 nucleotide sequence: TGTGCCAGCAGGGAAGGGGCCGGCTACAATGAGCAGTTCTTC.

V and J are TRBV3-1 and TRBJ1-1, with TRBD1 identical over 9 bases. V shed 3 bases and J 4 bases; nucleotides not matched to a gene: 6. CDR1 and CDR2 (germline): LGHDT, YNNKEL (reference sequence). The CDR3 covers 15 residues. The CDR3 spells CASSHPGTGCTEAFF. The DNA for the CDR3 is TGTGCCAGCAGCCATCCCGGGACAGGGTGCACTGAAGCTTTCTTT.

V and J are TRBV2 and TRBJ2-3; TRBD1 matches 7 bases. Trimming cost V 7 bases and J 5 bases; bases outside gene matches: 3. The CDR3 covers 12 residues. Germline V gives CDR1 SNHLY, CDR2 FYNNEI. In DNA, the CDR3 is TGTGCCAGCAACAGGGACAGAGATACGCAGTATTTT. Protein product: CASNRDRDTQYF.

This clonotype was seen more than once but under ten times. The chain couples TRBV4-3 to TRBJ2-3, with 10 bases matching TRBD2. The CDR3 totals 19 residues. Germline V gene data show CDR1 as LGHNA and CDR2 as YSLEER. The V segment lost 0 bases and the J segment 0 bases; nucleotides outside the gene matches: 9. As DNA, the CDR3 is TGCGCCAGCAGCCAAGATCCTAGCGGGGGCCCCGGTAGCACAGATACGCAGTATTTT. Translated, it gives CASSQDPSGGPGSTDTQYF.

In this sample, this clonotype turned up once. The chain uses TRBV12-3 or TRBV12-4 and TRBJ2-1; 8 bases align to TRBD1. Losses at the gene ends were 6 bases for V and 10 bases for J; bases not matched to a gene: 8. The CDR3 has 13 residues. The CDR3 is CASSSGQDYEQFF. For the CDR3, the DNA is TGTGCCAGCAGCTCGGGACAGGACTACGAGCAGTTCTTC.

This chain uses TRBV13 with TRBJ2-3; TRBD2 matches 9 bases. The germline gives CDR1 PRHDT, CDR2 FYEKMQ (reference sequence). This CDR3 spans 16 amino acids. The J segment lost 6 bases and the V segment lost 2 bases, leaving 9 bases of the junction unmatched. The CDR3 nucleotides are TGTGCCAGCAGCTTACTTGGTAGCGGGAGTACTGATACGCAGTATTTT. This codes for CASSLLGSGSTDTQYF.

The genes are TRBV4-3 and TRBJ2-7, with D perhaps matching TRBD1 (5 bases). The V end was cut by 0 bases, the J end by 4 bases, with 19 bases between. CDR1 is LGHNA and CDR2 is YSLEER in the germline V gene. The CDR3 has 17 amino acids. In nucleotides, the CDR3 is TGCGCCAGCAGCCAAGACTACTTAGGGGCGCGAATTTACGAGCAGTACTTC. Protein product: CASSQDYLGARIYEQYF.

V gene TRBV3-1 combines with J gene TRBJ1-2; 8 bases agree with TRBD1. The CDR3 length is 13 residues. The germline CDR1 and CDR2 sequences are LGHDT and YNNKEL (reference sequence). Trimming at V came to 4 bases and at J to 7 bases, leaving 5 bases not matched to a gene. Here the CDR3 reads CASSRQGARGYTF. As DNA, the CDR3 is TGTGCCAGCAGCCGCCAGGGGGCGCGTGGCTACACCTTC. Based on the CDR3 plus reference TRBV3-1 and TRBJ1-2, the full variable domain is DTAVSQTPKYLVTQMGNDKSIKCEQNLGHDTMYWYKQDSKKFLKIMFSYNNKELIINETVPNRFSPKSPDKAHLNLHINSLELGDSAVYFCASSRQGARGYTFGSGTRLTVV.

The sample holds a few counts of this clonotype. The chain uses TRBV27 and TRBJ2-5, with D perhaps matching TRBD1 (5 bases). V gave up 5 bases and J gave up 2 bases, with 18 bases separating them. CDR3 length equals 16 residues. Germline CDR1 MNHEY, CDR2 SMNVEV (reference sequence). The chain's CDR3 is CASSRVIGQGQETQYF. The DNA for the CDR3 is TGTGCCAGCAGTAGAGTAATTGGGCAGGGTCAAGAGACCCAGTACTTC.

At least ten counts were recorded for this clonotype. V gene TRBV12-3 or TRBV12-4 combines with J gene TRBJ2-1; TRBD1 matches 7 bases. With V trimmed by 6 bases and J by 0 bases, 5 bases remained unmatched. There are 15 residues in the CDR3. The chain's CDR3 is CASRPTGSSYNEQFF. CDR3 sequence (DNA): TGTGCCAGCAGACCGACAGGGAGCTCCTACAATGAGCAGTTCTTC.

V is TRBV12-3 or TRBV12-4 and J is TRBJ1-1, with D possibly matching TRBD1 (5 bases). Trimming took off 4 bases at V and 6 bases at J, with 18 bases between the two ends. This CDR3 contains 15 residues. CDR3 in amino acids: CASSYRRGEGAEAFF. The CDR3 DNA follows: TGTGCCAGCAGTTACAGGCGGGGGGAAGGAGCTGAAGCTTTCTTT.

This chain uses TRBV20-1 with TRBJ1-5; TRBD1 is a possible D gene (6 bases). Trimming stripped 1 base from V and 5 bases from J, with 9 bases between. The CDR3 has 13 residues. The germline V gene encodes CDR1 DFQATT and CDR2 SNEGSKA (reference sequence). CDR3 protein: CSARASGDQPQHF. The CDR3, as DNA: TGCAGTGCTAGAGCGTCAGGGGATCAGCCCCAGCATTTT.

This clonotype was found many times. This sequence joins TRBV29-1 and TRBJ2-7; no clear D. V lost 4 bases to trimming and J lost 3 bases, with 10 bases between them. Germline V gene sequence: CDR1 SQVTM, CDR2 ANQGSEA. This CDR3 comprises 12 residues. This CDR3 reads CSVVGGHYEQYF. CDR3 sequence (DNA): TGCAGCGTTGTAGGCGGCCACTACGAGCAGTACTTC.

The chain has TRBV7-2 and TRBJ2-5, with D possibly being TRBD1 (5 bases). V was cut by 4 bases and J by 2 bases, with 11 bases left in between. This CDR3 is 14 amino acids long. Germline CDR1 is SGHTA and CDR2 is FQGNSA. CDR3 bases: TGTGCCAGCAGCTGGGGTGGGGCTCAAGAGACCCAGTACTTC. This sequence encodes CASSWGGAQETQYF.

This chain joins TRBV6-2 or TRBV6-3 and TRBJ1-2; TRBD1 agrees at 10 bases. The ends lost 4 bases at V and 9 bases at J; junction bases unmatched: 5. CDR3 length: 13 amino acids. Looked up from germline, CDR1 is MNHEY and CDR2 is SVGEGT. In nucleotides, the CDR3 is TGTGCCAGCAGTTCACGGGACAGGGGAAGCTACACCTTC. Translated: CASSSRDRGSYTF.

In its sample, this clonotype was seen a few times. V usage is TRBV6-2 or TRBV6-3 and J usage is TRBJ2-7; TRBD1 agrees at 8 bases. J was trimmed by 2 bases and V by 2 bases; bases with no gene match: 5. Germline CDR1 reads MNHEY; CDR2 reads SVGEGT. The length of the CDR3 is 15 residues. The CDR3 is CASSYDGQGPYEQYF. CDR3 coding DNA: TGTGCCAGCAGTTACGACGGACAGGGACCCTACGAGCAGTACTTC.

This clonotype occurred once. The genes are TRBV6-5 and TRBJ2-7; 9 nucleotides match TRBD1. Germline assignment: CDR1 MNHEY and CDR2 SVGAGI. The CDR3 loop spans 13 amino acids. Unmatched junction bases numbered 8, after V lost 7 bases and J lost 7 bases. The CDR3 coding sequence is TGTGCCAGCAAGGACAGGGGAAACAATGAGCAGTACTTC. Encoded protein: CASKDRGNNEQYF.

J is TRBJ1-5 and V is TRBV7-2; D is perhaps TRBD1 (6 bases). Between the trimmed V and J ends, which lost 5 bases and 6 bases, there was a span of 20 bases. The CDR3 covers 16 residues. In germline, CDR1 is SGHTA, CDR2 FQGNSA. CDR3 sequence (DNA): TGTGCCAGCAGCCAACAAGCGGTCGGGGGGCGTCAGCCCCAGCATTTT. This gives the protein CASSQQAVGGRQPQHF.

This chain joins TRBV12-3 or TRBV12-4 and TRBJ2-5, with a weak D call TRBD1 (5 bases). Trimming removed 4 bases at V and 3 bases at J, with 15 bases between. The CDR3 has 15 residues. CDR3 protein: CASSSPPGREETQYF. The CDR3, as DNA: TGTGCCAGCAGTTCCCCCCCAGGCAGGGAAGAGACCCAGTACTTC.

The gene calls are TRBV9 and TRBJ2-3, with 9 positions matching TRBD2. The V gene end was trimmed by 0 bases and the J gene end by 6 bases; junction bases not matched to a gene: 14. Germline V gene sequence: CDR1 SGDLS, CDR2 YYNGEE. This CDR3 region has 18 residues. In DNA, the CDR3 is TGTGCCAGCAGCGTAGCTTACCATCGTAGCGGGGGCAGGGATACGCAGTATTTT. Translation: CASSVAYHRSGGRDTQYF.